This T cell receptor beta chain stems from a study of blood T cells in healthy people across ages. Study conclusions and caveats: Diversity was higher, and naive CD4+ cells more numerous, in long-lived donors than in aged donors. Any conclusive comparison of naive versus antigen-experienced cells was prevented by using unsorted PBMCs.

CDR3 length equals 16 residues. Per the germline V gene, CDR1 is SGHTA and CDR2 is FQGNSA. Trimming removed 5 bases at V and 2 bases at J, with 17 bases between. About this clonotype itself: Its antigen is currently unknown.

The total RNA that was extracted per sample amounted to at least 6 micrograms. A J-beta primer mix and a sample-barcoded 5' primer were used in a second PCR of about 6 to 12 cycles. TCRdb ran MiXCR on the 5' RACE reads and lists one entry per CDR3 protein. In the table there are about 640,000 distinct CDR3 sequences, around 38% of which are singletons. V usage is TRBV7-2 and J usage is TRBJ2-3; D is possibly TRBD1 (6 bases). The receptor comes from an elderly man in good health. Source material: blood. CDR3 amino acids: CASSITGQRDTDTQYF. CDR3 coding DNA: TGTGCCAGCAGCATCACAGGGCAGAGGGACACAGATACGCAGTATTTT.